This is a list of T cell receptor beta chains from one sample in a study of cytomegalovirus exposure and HLA in healthy donors. Libraries were prepared by immunoSEQ multiplex PCR; TCRdb keeps only in-frame clonotypes and omits some of them. The profile covers some 150,000 clones, with about 80% appearing a single time and approximately 4% taken by the ten largest. Sequences were obtained from PBMCs. The receptors were sampled from a woman aged 40-49 years in good health and CMV-seronegative. CDR3s include the opening cysteine and the closing phenylalanine or tryptophan. The order of the fields is CDR3 DNA, CDR3 protein, clone size, J gene, V gene, D gene. D genes are given only for firm matches. Expanded clones get a size class; other rows say once, few or many, or leave the size out.

CDR3 DNA: TGCAGCGTTTTCACCGGGACAGCCTCCTACGAGCAGTACTTC
CDR3 protein: CSVFTGTASYEQYF
clone size: -
J gene: TRBJ2-7
V gene: TRBV29-1
D gene: TRBD1

CDR3 DNA: TGCGCCAGCAGCTCATTAGCGGGAATGAACAATGAGCAGTTCTTC
CDR3 protein: CASSSLAGMNNEQFF
clone size: -
J gene: TRBJ2-1
V gene: TRBV5-1
D gene: TRBD2

CDR3 DNA: TGTGCCAGCAGTGAACCCGATCTACAGGGCGCTGAAGCTTTCTTT
CDR3 protein: CASSEPDLQGAEAFF
clone size: -
J gene: TRBJ1-1
V gene: TRBV2
D gene: -

CDR3 DNA: TGTGCCAGAAGCTTCTATTTAAACTTC
CDR3 protein: CARSFYLNF
clone size: -
J gene: TRBJ2-5
V gene: TRBV5-3
D gene: -

CDR3 DNA: TGTGCCAGTAGTATCCGGGGGGCTGAAGCTTTCTTT
CDR3 protein: CASSIRGAEAFF
clone size: -
J gene: TRBJ1-1
V gene: TRBV19
D gene: -

CDR3 DNA: TGTGCCAGTAGCCCGGACAGGGGATACACTGAAGCTTTCTTT
CDR3 protein: CASSPDRGYTEAFF
clone size: -
J gene: TRBJ1-1
V gene: TRBV19
D gene: TRBD1

CDR3 DNA: TGTGCCAGCAGTCCCCGGGGATTCTATGGCTACACCTTC
CDR3 protein: CASSPRGFYGYTF
clone size: -
J gene: TRBJ1-2
V gene: TRBV27
D gene: -

CDR3 DNA: TGTGCCAGCAGCCCGGCCTCAGGGGGTATGAGCACTGAAGCTTTCTTT
CDR3 protein: CASSPASGGMSTEAFF
clone size: -
J gene: TRBJ1-1
V gene: TRBV7-9
D gene: TRBD1

CDR3 DNA: TGCGCCAGCAGCTTGGGGACAACAGGGGGGACGGGACAGCCCCAGCATTTT
CDR3 protein: CASSLGTTGGTGQPQHF
clone size: -
J gene: TRBJ1-5
V gene: TRBV5-1
D gene: TRBD1

CDR3 DNA: TGTGCCAGCAGCTTAGCGGCGGGGGGCCCTCCCTCAGTCGGAAACACCATATATTTT
CDR3 protein: CASSLAAGGPPSVGNTIYF
clone size: few
J gene: TRBJ1-3
V gene: TRBV7-9
D gene: -

CDR3 DNA: TGTGCCACCAGCAGAGATCGGGGGTTTGGTCAGGAGTACTTC
CDR3 protein: CATSRDRGFGQEYF
clone size: -
J gene: TRBJ2-7
V gene: TRBV15
D gene: -

CDR3 DNA: TGCGCCAGCAGCGATGGACTAGCTCTACCCTACGAGCAGTACTTC
CDR3 protein: CASSDGLALPYEQYF
clone size: once
J gene: TRBJ2-7
V gene: TRBV10-1
D gene: TRBD2

CDR3 DNA: TGTGCCATCAGTGATGTCGGACTCCCAACGGCGGAGCTGTTTTTT
CDR3 protein: CAISDVGLPTAELFF
clone size: once
J gene: TRBJ2-2
V gene: TRBV10-3
D gene: -

CDR3 DNA: TGTGCCAGCAGTTTAAGGAAGGAGGAGACCCAGTACTTC
CDR3 protein: CASSLRKEETQYF
clone size: -
J gene: TRBJ2-5
V gene: TRBV27
D gene: -

CDR3 DNA: TGTGCCAGCACACAAGCGGGGAGGGGCCCAGTAAGTCTCTTC
CDR3 protein: CASTQAGRGPVSLF
clone size: -
J gene: TRBJ2-1
V gene: TRBV5-4
D gene: TRBD2

CDR3 DNA: TGTGCCAGCAGTTCCACCCCGGGACAGCTAGCCAAAAACATTCAGTACTTC
CDR3 protein: CASSSTPGQLAKNIQYF
clone size: -
J gene: TRBJ2-4
V gene: TRBV28
D gene: TRBD1

CDR3 DNA: TGTGCCAGAAGCTTCCGCTGGGGGGGCCTTCACAATCAGCCCCAGCATTTT
CDR3 protein: CARSFRWGGLHNQPQHF
clone size: -
J gene: TRBJ1-5
V gene: TRBV7-5
D gene: -

CDR3 DNA: TGTGCCAGCAGTTTTAGGACAGGGGGAAATCCCCAGCATTTT
CDR3 protein: CASSFRTGGNPQHF
clone size: -
J gene: TRBJ1-5
V gene: TRBV28
D gene: TRBD1

CDR3 DNA: TGTGCCAGCAGTGCGTTAGCGGGAGAGCAAGAGACCCAGTACTTC
CDR3 protein: CASSALAGEQETQYF
clone size: -
J gene: TRBJ2-5
V gene: TRBV4-2
D gene: TRBD2

CDR3 DNA: TGTGCCAGCAGGCTGTGGCAGACCGGGGAGCTGTTTTTT
CDR3 protein: CASRLWQTGELFF
clone size: -
J gene: TRBJ2-2
V gene: TRBV28
D gene: -

CDR3 DNA: TGTGCCAGCAGTAGATTGGGACAGGGGGAAAATGAAGCTTTCTTT
CDR3 protein: CASSRLGQGENEAFF
clone size: -
J gene: TRBJ1-1
V gene: TRBV27
D gene: TRBD1

CDR3 DNA: TGTGCCTGGAGTCTTACCCACAGGGGGCGCGGGTATGAGCCCCAGCATTTT
CDR3 protein: CAWSLTHRGRGYEPQHF
clone size: -
J gene: TRBJ1-5
V gene: TRBV30
D gene: TRBD1

CDR3 DNA: TGCGCCAGCAGCTTGGGAGGAGGAAGTGAAAAACTGTTTTTT
CDR3 protein: CASSLGGGSEKLFF
clone size: -
J gene: TRBJ1-4
V gene: TRBV5-1
D gene: -

CDR3 DNA: TGTGCCAGCGGGCTGAGGGACAGGGTGGTTAGTCAGCCCCAGCATTTT
CDR3 protein: CASGLRDRVVSQPQHF
clone size: -
J gene: TRBJ1-5
V gene: TRBV2
D gene: TRBD1

CDR3 DNA: TGTGCCAGCAGTGAACCCCGGACAGGGGGGGACGGCTACACCTTC
CDR3 protein: CASSEPRTGGDGYTF
clone size: -
J gene: TRBJ1-2
V gene: TRBV6-1
D gene: TRBD1

CDR3 DNA: TGCAGCGTTAGGACTAGCGGGGCGAACACCGGGGAGCTGTTTTTT
CDR3 protein: CSVRTSGANTGELFF
clone size: -
J gene: TRBJ2-2
V gene: TRBV29-1
D gene: TRBD2

CDR3 DNA: TGTGCCAGCAGTGGAGAGGGAACTAGCACAGATACGCAGTATTTT
CDR3 protein: CASSGEGTSTDTQYF
clone size: -
J gene: TRBJ2-3
V gene: TRBV2
D gene: -

CDR3 DNA: TGTGCCAGCAGTTTATTAACAGGGGGAAGCCAGCCCCAGCATTTT
CDR3 protein: CASSLLTGGSQPQHF
clone size: -
J gene: TRBJ1-5
V gene: TRBV28
D gene: TRBD1

CDR3 DNA: TGTGCCAGCAGCCGCCCCCGGGACAGCAACTATGGCTACACCTTC
CDR3 protein: CASSRPRDSNYGYTF
clone size: -
J gene: TRBJ1-2
V gene: TRBV6-6
D gene: TRBD1

CDR3 DNA: TGTGCCAGCAGCGTATTTGGAGGGGAGACCCAGTACTTC
CDR3 protein: CASSVFGGETQYF
clone size: -
J gene: TRBJ2-5
V gene: TRBV9
D gene: -

CDR3 DNA: TGTGCCAGCCGACCGGGACAGCTAACCAATCAGCCCCAGCATTTT
CDR3 protein: CASRPGQLTNQPQHF
clone size: once
J gene: TRBJ1-5
V gene: TRBV19
D gene: TRBD1

CDR3 DNA: TGTGCCAGCAGCTTAGGAATCAGTTCTGAAGCTTTCTTT
CDR3 protein: CASSLGISSEAFF
clone size: -
J gene: TRBJ1-1
V gene: TRBV7-9
D gene: -

CDR3 DNA: TGTGCCAGCAGCTTAGATCTAGCGGGTCGGAATGAGCAGTTCTTC
CDR3 protein: CASSLDLAGRNEQFF
clone size: few
J gene: TRBJ2-1
V gene: TRBV13
D gene: TRBD2

CDR3 DNA: TGTGCCATCAGTGAAACAGGGTGGACTGAAGCTTTCTTT
CDR3 protein: CAISETGWTEAFF
clone size: once
J gene: TRBJ1-1
V gene: TRBV10-3
D gene: -

CDR3 DNA: TGTGCCAGCAGTCTTCCGGGACTAGCGGGGGGGCTTAACACAGATACGCAGTATTTT
CDR3 protein: CASSLPGLAGGLNTDTQYF
clone size: few
J gene: TRBJ2-3
V gene: TRBV28
D gene: TRBD2

CDR3 DNA: TGCGCCAGCAGCGGGGAGGGGGGGTCAGATACGCAGTATTTT
CDR3 protein: CASSGEGGSDTQYF
clone size: -
J gene: TRBJ2-3
V gene: TRBV5-1
D gene: -

CDR3 DNA: TGTGCCAGCAGCGGCAACAGCTACCCCTCCTACGAGCAGTACTTC
CDR3 protein: CASSGNSYPSYEQYF
clone size: -
J gene: TRBJ2-7
V gene: TRBV14
D gene: -

CDR3 DNA: TGTGCCACCAAACTAGGATCCCTCTACGAGCAGTACTTC
CDR3 protein: CATKLGSLYEQYF
clone size: -
J gene: TRBJ2-7
V gene: TRBV6-6
D gene: -

CDR3 DNA: TGCAGTGCTAGAGAGGGGGGTGAGCAGTTCTTC
CDR3 protein: CSAREGGEQFF
clone size: -
J gene: TRBJ2-1
V gene: TRBV20-1
D gene: -

CDR3 DNA: TGCGCCAGCAGCCTCAGTCAGATCGGGTACGAGCAGTACTTC
CDR3 protein: CASSLSQIGYEQYF
clone size: -
J gene: TRBJ2-7
V gene: TRBV4-1
D gene: -

CDR3 DNA: TGCGCCAGCAGCCCGCAGGGCCCCGGCATGAACACTGAAGCTTTCTTT
CDR3 protein: CASSPQGPGMNTEAFF
clone size: -
J gene: TRBJ1-1
V gene: TRBV5-1
D gene: -

CDR3 DNA: TGTGCCAGCAGCTTAGGAGATAATTCACCCCTCCACTTT
CDR3 protein: CASSLGDNSPLHF
clone size: -
J gene: TRBJ1-6
V gene: TRBV7-6
D gene: -

CDR3 DNA: TGTGCCAGCAGCTTGCAGGGAGGGCAAGCTTTCTTT
CDR3 protein: CASSLQGGQAFF
clone size: -
J gene: TRBJ1-1
V gene: TRBV5-4
D gene: -

CDR3 DNA: TGTGCCAGCAGCTTAGGGCCAGGGAGGTGGGTGGAAGACGAGCAGTACTTC
CDR3 protein: CASSLGPGRWVEDEQYF
clone size: -
J gene: TRBJ2-7
V gene: TRBV11-2
D gene: -

CDR3 DNA: TGTGCCAGCAGCTTGGGGGGACAGTACGGCGAAGAGACCCAGTACTTC
CDR3 protein: CASSLGGQYGEETQYF
clone size: -
J gene: TRBJ2-5
V gene: TRBV5-6
D gene: TRBD1